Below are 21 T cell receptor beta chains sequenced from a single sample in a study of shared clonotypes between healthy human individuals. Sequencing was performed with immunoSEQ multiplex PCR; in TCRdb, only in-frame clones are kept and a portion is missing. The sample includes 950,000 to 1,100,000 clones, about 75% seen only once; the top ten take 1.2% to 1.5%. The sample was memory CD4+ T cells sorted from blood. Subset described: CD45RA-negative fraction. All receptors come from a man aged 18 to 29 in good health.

The CDR3 sequence: CASSSGQLYGYTF. The CDR3 bases are TGTGCCAGCAGCTCCGGACAGCTCTATGGCTACACCTTC. The chain carries TRBV7-2 and TRBJ1-2; D is possibly TRBD1 (6 bases). The CDR3 is 13 residues long. Germline assignment: CDR1 SGHTA and CDR2 FQGNSA. Between the trimmed V and J ends, which lost 4 bases and 4 bases, there was a span of 10 bases. The whole variable domain, remainder taken from reference TRBV7-2 and TRBJ1-2, is GAGVSQSPSNKVTEKGKDVELRCDPISGHTALYWYRQSLGQGLEFLIYFQGNSAPDKSGLPSDRFSAERTGGSVSTLTIQRTQQEDSAVYLCASSSGQLYGYTFGSGTRLTVV.

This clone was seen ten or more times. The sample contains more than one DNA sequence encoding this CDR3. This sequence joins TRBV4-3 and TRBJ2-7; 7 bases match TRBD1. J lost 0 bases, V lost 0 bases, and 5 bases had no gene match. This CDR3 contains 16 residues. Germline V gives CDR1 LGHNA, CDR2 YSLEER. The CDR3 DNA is TGCGCCAGCAGCCAAGAATGGGGACAGTTCTCCTACGAGCAGTACTTC. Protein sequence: CASSQEWGQFSYEQYF.

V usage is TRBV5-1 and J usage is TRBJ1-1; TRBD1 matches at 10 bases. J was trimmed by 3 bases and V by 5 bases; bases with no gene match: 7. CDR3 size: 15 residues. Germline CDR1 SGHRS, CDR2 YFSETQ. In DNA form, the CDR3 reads TGCGCCAGCAGAACCCGACAGGGGGCGGACACTGAAGCTTTCTTT. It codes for CASRTRQGADTEAFF.

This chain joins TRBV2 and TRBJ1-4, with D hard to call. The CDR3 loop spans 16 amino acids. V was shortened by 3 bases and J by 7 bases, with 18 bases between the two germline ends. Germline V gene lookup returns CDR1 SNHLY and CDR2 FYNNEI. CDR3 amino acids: CASSESPPGIGEKLFF. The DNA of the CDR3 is TGTGCCAGCAGTGAGTCCCCCCCAGGAATAGGTGAAAAACTGTTTTTT.

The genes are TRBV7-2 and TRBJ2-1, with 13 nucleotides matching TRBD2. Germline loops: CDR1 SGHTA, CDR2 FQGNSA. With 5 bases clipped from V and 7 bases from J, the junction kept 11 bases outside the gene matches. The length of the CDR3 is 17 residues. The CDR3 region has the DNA TGTGCCAGCAGCCCCCAGGGACTAGCGGGATACTTAAATGAGCAGTTCTTC. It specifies CASSPQGLAGYLNEQFF.

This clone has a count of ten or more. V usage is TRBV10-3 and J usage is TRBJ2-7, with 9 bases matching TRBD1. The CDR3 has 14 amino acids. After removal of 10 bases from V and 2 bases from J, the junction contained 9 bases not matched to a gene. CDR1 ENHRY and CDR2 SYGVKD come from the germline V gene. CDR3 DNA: TGTGCCACCGGGGCGGGGACAGGGCCCTACGAGCAGTACTTC. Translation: CATGAGTGPYEQYF.

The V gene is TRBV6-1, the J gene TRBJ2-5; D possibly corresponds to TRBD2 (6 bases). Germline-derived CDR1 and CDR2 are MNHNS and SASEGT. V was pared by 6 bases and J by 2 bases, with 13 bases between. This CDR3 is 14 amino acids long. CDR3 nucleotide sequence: TGTGCCAGCAGCCGCGGGGCAGTACAAGAGACCCAGTACTTC. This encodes CASSRGAVQETQYF.

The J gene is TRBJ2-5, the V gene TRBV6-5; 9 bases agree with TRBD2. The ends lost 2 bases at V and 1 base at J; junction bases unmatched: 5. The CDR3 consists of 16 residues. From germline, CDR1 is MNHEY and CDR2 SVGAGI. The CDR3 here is CASSYDWRGGQETQYF. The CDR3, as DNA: TGTGCCAGCAGTTACGATTGGCGGGGGGGCCAAGAGACCCAGTACTTC.

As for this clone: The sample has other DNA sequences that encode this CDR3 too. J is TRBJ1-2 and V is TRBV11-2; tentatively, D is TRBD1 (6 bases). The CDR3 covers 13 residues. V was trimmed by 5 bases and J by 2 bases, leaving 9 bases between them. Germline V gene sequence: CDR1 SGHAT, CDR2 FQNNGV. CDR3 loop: CASSPDRNYGYTF. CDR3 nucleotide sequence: TGTGCCAGCAGCCCCGACAGGAACTATGGCTACACCTTC.

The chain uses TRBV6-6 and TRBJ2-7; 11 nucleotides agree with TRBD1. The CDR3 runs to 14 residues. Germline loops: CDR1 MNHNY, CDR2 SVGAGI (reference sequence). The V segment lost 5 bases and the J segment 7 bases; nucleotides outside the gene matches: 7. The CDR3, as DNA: TGTGCCAGCAGTCCTACCGGGACAGGGGGTGAGCAGTACTTC. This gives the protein CASSPTGTGGEQYF.

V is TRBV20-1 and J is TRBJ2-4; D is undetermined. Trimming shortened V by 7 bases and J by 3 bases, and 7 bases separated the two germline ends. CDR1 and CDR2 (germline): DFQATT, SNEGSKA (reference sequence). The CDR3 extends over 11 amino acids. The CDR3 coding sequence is TGCAGTGTTTATCTCAAAAACATTCAGTACTTC. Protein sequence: CSVYLKNIQYF.

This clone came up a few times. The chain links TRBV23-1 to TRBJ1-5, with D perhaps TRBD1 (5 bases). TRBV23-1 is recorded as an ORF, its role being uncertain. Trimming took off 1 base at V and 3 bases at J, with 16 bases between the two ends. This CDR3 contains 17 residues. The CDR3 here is CASSQYCPWGPNQPQHF. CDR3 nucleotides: TGCGCCAGCAGTCAATATTGCCCCTGGGGCCCCAATCAGCCCCAGCATTTT.

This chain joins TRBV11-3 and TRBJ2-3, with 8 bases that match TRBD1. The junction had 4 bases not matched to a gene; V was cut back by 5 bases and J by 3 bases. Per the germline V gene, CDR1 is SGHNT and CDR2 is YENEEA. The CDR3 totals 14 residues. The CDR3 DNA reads TGTGCCAGCAGCCTTCGACAGGGGACAGATACGCAGTATTTT. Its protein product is CASSLRQGTDTQYF.

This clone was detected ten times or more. CDR3 residues: CASSFGPSLGAFF. The CDR3 bases are TGTGCCAGCAGCTTCGGGCCCTCCCTCGGGGCTTTCTTT. The chain is built from TRBV7-2 and TRBJ1-1, with D unresolved. Germline CDR1 reads SGHTA; CDR2 reads FQGNSA. V lost 3 bases and J lost 11, with 16 bases in between. The CDR3 extends over 13 amino acids.

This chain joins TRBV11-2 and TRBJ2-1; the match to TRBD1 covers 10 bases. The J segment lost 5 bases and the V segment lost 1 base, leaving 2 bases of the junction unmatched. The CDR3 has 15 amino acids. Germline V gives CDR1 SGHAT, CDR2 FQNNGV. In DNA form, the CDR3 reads TGTGCCAGCAGCTTAGGGACAGGGGGGGACAATGAGCAGTTCTTC. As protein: CASSLGTGGDNEQFF.

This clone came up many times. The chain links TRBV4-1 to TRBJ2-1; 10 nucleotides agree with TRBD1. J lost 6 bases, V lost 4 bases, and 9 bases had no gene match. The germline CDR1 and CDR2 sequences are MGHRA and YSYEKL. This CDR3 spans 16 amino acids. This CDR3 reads CASSRSTGGRLNEQFF. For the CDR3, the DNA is TGCGCCAGCAGCCGGTCGACAGGGGGCCGCCTCAATGAGCAGTTCTTC.

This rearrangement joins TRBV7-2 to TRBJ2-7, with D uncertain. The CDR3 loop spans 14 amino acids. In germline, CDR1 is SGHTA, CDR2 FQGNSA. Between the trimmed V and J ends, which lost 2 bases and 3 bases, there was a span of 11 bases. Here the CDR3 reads CASSLSTASYEQYF. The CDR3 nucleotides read TGTGCCAGCAGCTTATCGACGGCAAGCTACGAGCAGTACTTC.

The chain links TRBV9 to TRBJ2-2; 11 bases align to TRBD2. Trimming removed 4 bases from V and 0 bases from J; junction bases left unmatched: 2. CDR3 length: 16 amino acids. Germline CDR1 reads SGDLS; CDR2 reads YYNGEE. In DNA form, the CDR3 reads TGTGCCAGCAGCCCGGGACTAGCGGCGAACACCGGGGAGCTGTTTTTT. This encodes CASSPGLAANTGELFF.

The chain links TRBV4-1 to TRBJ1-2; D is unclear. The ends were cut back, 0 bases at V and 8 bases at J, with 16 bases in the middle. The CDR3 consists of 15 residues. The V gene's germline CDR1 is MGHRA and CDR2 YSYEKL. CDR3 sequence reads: CASSQDLRTLGGYTF. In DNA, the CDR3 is TGCGCCAGCAGCCAAGATCTGAGGACCCTCGGAGGCTACACCTTC.

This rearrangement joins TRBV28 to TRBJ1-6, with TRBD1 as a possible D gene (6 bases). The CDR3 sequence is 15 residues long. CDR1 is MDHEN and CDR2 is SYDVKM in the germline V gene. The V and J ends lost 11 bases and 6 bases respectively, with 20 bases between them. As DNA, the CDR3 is TGTGCCCATAAGTCCCAGGGGAAGATTAATTCACCCCTCCACTTT. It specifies CAHKSQGKINSPLHF.

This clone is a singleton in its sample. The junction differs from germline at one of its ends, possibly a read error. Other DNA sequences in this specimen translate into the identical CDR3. This chain's CDR3 is CASSPPLPGQGSSNYGYTF. The CDR3 nucleotides are TGTGCCAGCTCCCCACCGCTACCGGGACAGGGGAGCTCTAACTATGGCTACACCTTC. The chain combines TRBV18 with TRBJ1-2; 10 bases line up with TRBD1. CDR1 and CDR2 from the germline V gene are KGHSH and LQKENI. The CDR3 has 19 residues.